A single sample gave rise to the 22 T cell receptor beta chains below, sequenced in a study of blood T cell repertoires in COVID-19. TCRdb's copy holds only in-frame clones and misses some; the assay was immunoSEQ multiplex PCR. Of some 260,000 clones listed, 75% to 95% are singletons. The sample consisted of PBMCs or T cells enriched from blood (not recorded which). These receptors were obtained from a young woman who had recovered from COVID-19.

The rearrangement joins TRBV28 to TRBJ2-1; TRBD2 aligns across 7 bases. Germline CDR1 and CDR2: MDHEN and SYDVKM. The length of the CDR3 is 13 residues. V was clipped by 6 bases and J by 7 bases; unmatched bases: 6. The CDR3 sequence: CASRPLGGNEQFF. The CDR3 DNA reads TGTGCCAGCAGACCCTTGGGAGGGAATGAGCAGTTCTTC.

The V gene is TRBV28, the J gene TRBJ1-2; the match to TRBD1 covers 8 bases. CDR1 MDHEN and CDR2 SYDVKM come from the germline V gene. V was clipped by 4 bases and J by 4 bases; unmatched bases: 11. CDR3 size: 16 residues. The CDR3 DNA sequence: TGTGCCAGCAGTTCAACCCGGACAGGGTTACGCTATGGCTACACCTTC. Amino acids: CASSSTRTGLRYGYTF.

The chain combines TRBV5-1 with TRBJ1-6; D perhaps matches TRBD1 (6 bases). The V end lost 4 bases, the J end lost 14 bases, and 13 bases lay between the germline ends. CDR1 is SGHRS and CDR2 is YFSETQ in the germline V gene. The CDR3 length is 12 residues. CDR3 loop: CASSPPGESLHF. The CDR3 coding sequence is TGCGCCAGCAGCCCCCCAGGGGAATCCCTCCACTTT.

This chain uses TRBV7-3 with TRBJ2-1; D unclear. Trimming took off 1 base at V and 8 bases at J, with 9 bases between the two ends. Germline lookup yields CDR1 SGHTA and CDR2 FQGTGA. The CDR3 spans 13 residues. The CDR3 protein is CASSLILGDEQFF. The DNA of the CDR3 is TGTGCCAGCAGCTTAATTCTTGGAGATGAGCAGTTCTTC.

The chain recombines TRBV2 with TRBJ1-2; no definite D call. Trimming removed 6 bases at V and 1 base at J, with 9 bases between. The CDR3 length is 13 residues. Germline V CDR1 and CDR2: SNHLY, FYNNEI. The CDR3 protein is CASRDYGNYGYTF. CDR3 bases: TGTGCCAGCAGAGACTATGGTAACTATGGCTACACCTTC.

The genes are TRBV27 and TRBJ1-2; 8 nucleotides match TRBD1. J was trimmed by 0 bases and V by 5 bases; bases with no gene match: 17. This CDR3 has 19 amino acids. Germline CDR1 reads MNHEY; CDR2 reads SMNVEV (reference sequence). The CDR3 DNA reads TGTGCCAGCAGTACGAGGACCCCGACAGGGGCGAGAGCTAACTATGGCTACACCTTC. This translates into CASSTRTPTGARANYGYTF.

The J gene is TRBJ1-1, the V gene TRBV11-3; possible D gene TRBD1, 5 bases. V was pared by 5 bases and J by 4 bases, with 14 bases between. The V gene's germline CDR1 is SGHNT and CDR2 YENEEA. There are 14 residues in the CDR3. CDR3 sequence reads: CASSQAGHSTEAFF. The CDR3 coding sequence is TGTGCCAGCAGCCAAGCAGGGCACTCCACTGAAGCTTTCTTT.

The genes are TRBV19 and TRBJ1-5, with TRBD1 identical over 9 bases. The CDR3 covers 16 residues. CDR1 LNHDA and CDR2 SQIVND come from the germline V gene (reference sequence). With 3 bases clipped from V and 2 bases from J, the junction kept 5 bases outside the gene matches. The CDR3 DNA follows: TGTGCCAGTAGTATCCCCAGGACAGGGGGCAATCAGCCCCAGCATTTT. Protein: CASSIPRTGGNQPQHF.

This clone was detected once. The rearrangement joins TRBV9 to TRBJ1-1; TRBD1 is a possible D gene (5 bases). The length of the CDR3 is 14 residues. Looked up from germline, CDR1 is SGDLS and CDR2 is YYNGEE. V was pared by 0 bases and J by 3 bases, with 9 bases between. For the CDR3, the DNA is TGTGCCAGCAGCGTAGAAGGGGCGGACACTGAAGCTTTCTTT. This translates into CASSVEGADTEAFF. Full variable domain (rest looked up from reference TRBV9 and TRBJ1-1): DSGVTQTPKHLITATGQRVTLRCSPRSGDLSVYWYQQSLDQGLQFLIQYYNGEERAKGNILERFSAQQFPDLHSELNLSSLELGDSALYFCASSVEGADTEAFFGQGTRLTVV.

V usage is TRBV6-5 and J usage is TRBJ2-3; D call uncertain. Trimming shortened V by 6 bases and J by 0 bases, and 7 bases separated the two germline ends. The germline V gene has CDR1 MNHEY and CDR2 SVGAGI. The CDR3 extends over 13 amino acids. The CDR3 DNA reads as TGTGCCAGCAGACAGCCGAGCACAGATACGCAGTATTTT. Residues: CASRQPSTDTQYF.

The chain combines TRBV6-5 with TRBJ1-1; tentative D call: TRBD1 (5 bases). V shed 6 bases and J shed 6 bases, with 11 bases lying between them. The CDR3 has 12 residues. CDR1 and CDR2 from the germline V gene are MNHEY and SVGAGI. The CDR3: CASRTGDPEAFF. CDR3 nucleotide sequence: TGTGCCAGCAGAACAGGAGATCCTGAAGCTTTCTTT.

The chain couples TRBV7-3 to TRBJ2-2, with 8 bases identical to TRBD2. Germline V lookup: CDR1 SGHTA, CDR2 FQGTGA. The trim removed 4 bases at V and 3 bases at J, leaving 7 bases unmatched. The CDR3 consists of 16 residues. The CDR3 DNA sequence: TGTGCCAGCAGCTCAACAGCGGGGGCTTACACCGGGGAGCTGTTTTTT. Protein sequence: CASSSTAGAYTGELFF.

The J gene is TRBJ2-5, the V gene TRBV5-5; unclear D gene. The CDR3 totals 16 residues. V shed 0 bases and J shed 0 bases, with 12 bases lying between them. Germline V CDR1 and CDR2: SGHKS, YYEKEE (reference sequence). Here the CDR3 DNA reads TGTGCCAGCAGCTTGGCCATTGTACAGAACCAAGAGACCCAGTACTTC. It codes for CASSLAIVQNQETQYF.

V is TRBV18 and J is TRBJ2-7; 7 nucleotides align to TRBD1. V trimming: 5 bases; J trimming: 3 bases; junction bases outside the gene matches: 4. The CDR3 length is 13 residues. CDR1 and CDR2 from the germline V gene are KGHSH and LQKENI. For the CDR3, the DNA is TGTGCCAGCTCAACCGGGACAGACTACGAGCAGTACTTC. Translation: CASSTGTDYEQYF.

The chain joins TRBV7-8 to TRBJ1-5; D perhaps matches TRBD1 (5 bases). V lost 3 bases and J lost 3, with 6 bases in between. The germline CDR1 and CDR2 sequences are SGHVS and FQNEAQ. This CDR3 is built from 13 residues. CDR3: CASSLTDNQPQHF. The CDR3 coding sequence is TGTGCCAGCAGCTTGACAGACAATCAGCCCCAGCATTTT. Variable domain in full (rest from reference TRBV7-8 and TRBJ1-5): GAGVSQSPRYKVAKRGQDVALRCDPISGHVSLFWYQQALGQGPEFLTYFQNEAQLDKSGLPSDRFFAERPEGSVSTLKIQRTQQEDSAVYLCASSLTDNQPQHFGDGTRLSIL.

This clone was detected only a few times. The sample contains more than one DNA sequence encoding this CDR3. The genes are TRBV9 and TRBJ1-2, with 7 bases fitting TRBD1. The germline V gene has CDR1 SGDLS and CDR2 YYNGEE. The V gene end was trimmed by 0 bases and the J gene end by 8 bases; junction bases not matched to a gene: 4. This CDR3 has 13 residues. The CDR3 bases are TGTGCCAGCAGCGTAGCTACAGGGGCCGGCTACACCTTC. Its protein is CASSVATGAGYTF.

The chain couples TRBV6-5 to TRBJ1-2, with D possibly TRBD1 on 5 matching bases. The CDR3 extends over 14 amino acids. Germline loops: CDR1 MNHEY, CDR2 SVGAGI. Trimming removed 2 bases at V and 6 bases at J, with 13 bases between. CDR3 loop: CASSYGSGVDGYTF. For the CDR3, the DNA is TGTGCCAGCAGTTACGGGTCGGGGGTCGATGGCTACACCTTC.

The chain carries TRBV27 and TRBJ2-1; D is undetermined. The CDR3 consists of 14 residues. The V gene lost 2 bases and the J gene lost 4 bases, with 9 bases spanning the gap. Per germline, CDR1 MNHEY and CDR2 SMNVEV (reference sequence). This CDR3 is CASSLRHNYNEQFF. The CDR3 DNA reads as TGTGCCAGCAGTTTACGACACAATTACAATGAGCAGTTCTTC.

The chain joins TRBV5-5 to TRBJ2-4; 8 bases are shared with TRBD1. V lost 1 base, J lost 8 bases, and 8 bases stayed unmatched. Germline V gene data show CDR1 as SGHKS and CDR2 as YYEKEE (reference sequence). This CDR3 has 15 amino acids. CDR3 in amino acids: CASSLSGTGGDIQYF. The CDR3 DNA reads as TGTGCCAGCAGCTTGTCTGGGACAGGAGGGGACATTCAGTACTTC.

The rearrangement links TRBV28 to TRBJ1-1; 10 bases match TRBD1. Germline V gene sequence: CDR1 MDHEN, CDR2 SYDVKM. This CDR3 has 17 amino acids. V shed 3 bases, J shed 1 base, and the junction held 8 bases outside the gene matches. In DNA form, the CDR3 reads TGTGCCAGCAGTTTCGAGGACAGGGGGGCTAGGAACACTGAAGCTTTCTTT. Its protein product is CASSFEDRGARNTEAFF.

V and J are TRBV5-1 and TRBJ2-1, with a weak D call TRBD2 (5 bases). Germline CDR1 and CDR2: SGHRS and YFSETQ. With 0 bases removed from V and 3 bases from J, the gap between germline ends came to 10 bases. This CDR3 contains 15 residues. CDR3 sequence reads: CASSLEASRYNEQFF. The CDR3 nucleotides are TGCGCCAGCAGCTTGGAGGCTAGCCGCTACAATGAGCAGTTCTTC.

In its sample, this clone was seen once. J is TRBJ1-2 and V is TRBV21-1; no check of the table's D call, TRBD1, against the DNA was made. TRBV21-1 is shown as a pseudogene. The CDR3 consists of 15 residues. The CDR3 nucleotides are TGTGCCAGCAGCAAAGCGCGGTCCCAGGGGGAGGGCTACACCTTC. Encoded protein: CASSKARSQGEGYTF.